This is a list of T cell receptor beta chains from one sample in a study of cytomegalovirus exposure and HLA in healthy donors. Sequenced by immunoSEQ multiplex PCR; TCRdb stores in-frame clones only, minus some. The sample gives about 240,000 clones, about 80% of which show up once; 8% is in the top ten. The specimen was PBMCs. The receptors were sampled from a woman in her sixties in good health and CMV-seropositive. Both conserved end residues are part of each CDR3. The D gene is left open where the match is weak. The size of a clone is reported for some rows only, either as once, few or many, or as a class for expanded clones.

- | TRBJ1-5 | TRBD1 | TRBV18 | TGTGCCAGCTCACAGGGCGTACAGGGGAATCAGCCCCAGCATTTT | CASSQGVQGNQPQHF
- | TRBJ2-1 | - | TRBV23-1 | TGCGCCAGCAGTCGTCAGGGGCTTGCCTACAATGAGCAGTTCTTC | CASSRQGLAYNEQFF
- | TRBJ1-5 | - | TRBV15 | TGTGCCACCAGCAGTCCGTTGGCCCAGCCCCAGCATTTT | CATSSPLAQPQHF
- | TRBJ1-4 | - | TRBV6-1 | TGTGCCAGCAGTCGAGACCGGAGGGAAAAACTGTTTTTT | CASSRDRREKLFF
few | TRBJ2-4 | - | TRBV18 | TGTGCCAGCTCGTCCAAGGGGCTCGGGGGAAACATTCAGTACTTC | CASSSKGLGGNIQYF
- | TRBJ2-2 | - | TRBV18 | TGTGCCAGCTCACCTGTAGGGGGAGACACCGGGGAGCTGTTTTTT | CASSPVGGDTGELFF
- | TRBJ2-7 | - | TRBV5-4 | TGTGCCAGCAGCTTGGGTGTGGGGACAACCTACGAGCAGTACTTC | CASSLGVGTTYEQYF
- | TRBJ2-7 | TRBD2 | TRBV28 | TGTGCCAGCAGAGGGAGGGTCGGCTCACCCTACGAGCAGTACTTC | CASRGRVGSPYEQYF
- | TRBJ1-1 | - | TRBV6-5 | TGTGCCAGCAGTTGGGGACCGGGGGGGAACACTGAAGCTTTCTTT | CASSWGPGGNTEAFF
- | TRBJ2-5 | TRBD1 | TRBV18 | TGTGCCAGCTCACCGAAGACAGGGTCCCAAGAGACCCAGTACTTC | CASSPKTGSQETQYF
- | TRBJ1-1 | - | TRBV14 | TGTGCCAGCAGCGTACAGATAAACACTGAAGCTTTCTTT | CASSVQINTEAFF
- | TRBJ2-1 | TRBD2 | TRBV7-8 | TGTGCCAGCAGCTTAAACAGCGGGAGAACCAATGAGCAGTTCTTC | CASSLNSGRTNEQFF
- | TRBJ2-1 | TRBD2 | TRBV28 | TGTGCCAGCAGTTTACTAGCGGGAGGGCCTGGCAATGAGCAGTTCTTC | CASSLLAGGPGNEQFF
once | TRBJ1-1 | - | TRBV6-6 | TGTGCCAGCAGTACGAGGGGGTACAGCTCGAACACTGAAGCTTTCTTT | CASSTRGYSSNTEAFF
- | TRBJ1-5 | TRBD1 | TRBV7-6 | TGTGCCAGCGCGGTCGGGACAGGATTGAGCAATCAGCCCCAGCATTTT | CASAVGTGLSNQPQHF
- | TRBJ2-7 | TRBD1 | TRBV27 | TGTGCCAGCAGTTACTTCCCGGGACAGGGGGCTTACGAGCAGTACTTC | CASSYFPGQGAYEQYF
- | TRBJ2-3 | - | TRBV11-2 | TGTGCCAGCAGCAACCGACAGGTTTCTAGCACAGATACGCAGTATTTT | CASSNRQVSSTDTQYF
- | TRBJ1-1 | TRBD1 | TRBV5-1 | TGCGCCAGCAGCCGGGACAGCCTTGAAAACACTGAAGCTTTCTTT | CASSRDSLENTEAFF
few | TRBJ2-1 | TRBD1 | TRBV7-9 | TGTGCCAGCAGCCCAATCTGGGACAGGGCAAGAGTCAATGAGCAGTTCTTC | CASSPIWDRARVNEQFF
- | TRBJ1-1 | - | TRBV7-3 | TGTGCCAGCAGCCCGGGGGGGGTTTTGGGCACTGAAGCTTTCTTT | CASSPGGVLGTEAFF
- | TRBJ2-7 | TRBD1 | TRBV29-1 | TGCAGCGTTGTGGGACAGGGTCCTTACGAGCAGTACTTC | CSVVGQGPYEQYF
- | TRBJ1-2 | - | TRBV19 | TGTGCCAGTAGTGACTATCAACAACGGGTCCACTATGGCTACACCTTC | CASSDYQQRVHYGYTF